This note documents a single T cell receptor (beta chain) sequence. The germline V and J ends were trimmed by 8 bases and 0 bases, with 12 bases remaining between them. The CDR3 is made up of 14 amino acids. Germline V lookup: CDR1 MDHEN, CDR2 SYDVKM. This record comes from a study of T cell changes during pregnancy in multiple sclerosis. The protocol was immunoSEQ multiplex PCR, while the TCRdb copy is restricted to in-frame clones and leaves out a portion. The table has about 89,000 clones, around 92% seen once. The chain joins TRBV28 to TRBJ2-3; maybe TRBD2 (5 bases). The input for sequencing was peripheral blood, taken after pregnancy. This TCR derives from a female donor in good health, enrolled as a control in a pregnancy study. The CDR3 here is CASRVAFSTDTQYF. CDR3 DNA: TGTGCCAGCCGTGTAGCGTTTAGCACAGATACGCAGTATTTT.